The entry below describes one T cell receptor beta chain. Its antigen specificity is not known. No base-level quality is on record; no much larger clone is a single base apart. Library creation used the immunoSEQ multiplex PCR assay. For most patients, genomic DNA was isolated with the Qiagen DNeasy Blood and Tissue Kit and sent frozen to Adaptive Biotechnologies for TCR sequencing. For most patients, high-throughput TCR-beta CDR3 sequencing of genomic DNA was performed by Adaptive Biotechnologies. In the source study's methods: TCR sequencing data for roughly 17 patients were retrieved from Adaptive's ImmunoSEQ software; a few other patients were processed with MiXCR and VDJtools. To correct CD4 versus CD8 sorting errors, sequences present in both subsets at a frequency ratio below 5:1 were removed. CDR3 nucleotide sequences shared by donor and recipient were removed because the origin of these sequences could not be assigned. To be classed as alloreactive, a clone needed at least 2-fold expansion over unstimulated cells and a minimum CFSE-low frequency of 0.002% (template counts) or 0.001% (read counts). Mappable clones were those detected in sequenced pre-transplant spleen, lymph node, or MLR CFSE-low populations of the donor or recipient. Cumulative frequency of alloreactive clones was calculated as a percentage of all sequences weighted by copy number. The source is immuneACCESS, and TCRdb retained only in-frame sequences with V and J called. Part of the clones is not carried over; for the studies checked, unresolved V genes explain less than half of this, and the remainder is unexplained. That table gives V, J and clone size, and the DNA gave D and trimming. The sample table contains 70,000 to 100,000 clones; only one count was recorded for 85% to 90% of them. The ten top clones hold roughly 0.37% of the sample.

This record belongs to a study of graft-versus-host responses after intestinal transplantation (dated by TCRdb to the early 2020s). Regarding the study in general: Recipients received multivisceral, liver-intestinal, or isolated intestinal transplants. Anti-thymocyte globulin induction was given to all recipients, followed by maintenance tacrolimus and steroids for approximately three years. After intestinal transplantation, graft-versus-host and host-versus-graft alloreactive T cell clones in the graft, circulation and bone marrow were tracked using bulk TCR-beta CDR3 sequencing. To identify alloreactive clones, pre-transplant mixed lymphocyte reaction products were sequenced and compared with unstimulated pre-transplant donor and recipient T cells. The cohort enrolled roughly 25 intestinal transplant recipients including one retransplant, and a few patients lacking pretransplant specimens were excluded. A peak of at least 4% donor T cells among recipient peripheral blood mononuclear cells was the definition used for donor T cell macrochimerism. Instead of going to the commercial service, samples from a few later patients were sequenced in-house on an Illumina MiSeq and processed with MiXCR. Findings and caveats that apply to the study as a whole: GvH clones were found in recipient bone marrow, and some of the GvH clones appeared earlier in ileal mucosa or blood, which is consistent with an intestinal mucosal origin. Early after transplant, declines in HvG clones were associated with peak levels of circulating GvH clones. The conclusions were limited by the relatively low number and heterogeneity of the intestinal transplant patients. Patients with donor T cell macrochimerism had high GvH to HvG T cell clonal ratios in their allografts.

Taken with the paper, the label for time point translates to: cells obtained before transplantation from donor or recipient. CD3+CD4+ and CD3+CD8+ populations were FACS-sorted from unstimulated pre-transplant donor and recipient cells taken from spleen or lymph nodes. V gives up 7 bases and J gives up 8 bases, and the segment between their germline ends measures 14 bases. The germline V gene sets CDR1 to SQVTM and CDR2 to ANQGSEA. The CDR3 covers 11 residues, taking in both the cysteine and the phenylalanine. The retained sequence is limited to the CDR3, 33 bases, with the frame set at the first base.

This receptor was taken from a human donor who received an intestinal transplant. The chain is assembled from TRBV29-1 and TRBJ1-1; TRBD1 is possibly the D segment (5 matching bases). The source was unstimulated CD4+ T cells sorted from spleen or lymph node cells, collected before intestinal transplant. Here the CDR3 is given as CSGHGGGEAFF. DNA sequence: TGCAGCGGCCATGGTGGGGGGGAAGCTTTCTTT.